This T cell receptor beta chain was identified in a study of T cells in Graves' hyperthyroidism and ophthalmopathy. Whole-study findings and limits: Ophthalmopathy was predicted by the model a median of approximately 6.6 months ahead of onset.

Clinical symptoms, serum thyroxine and TRAb, thyroid ultrasound and orbital computed tomography together formed the diagnostic basis. This sample holds PBMCs from about 10 ml fresh peripheral blood. This clonotype was found many times. Its target is unknown. Amplification yielded TCR beta CDR3 regions, with RNA transcripts as the source. The TCR CDR3 was amplified in a first-round RT-PCR using the HTBI primer set. TCRdb redid the calling of the multiplex PCR reads with MiXCR, one entry per CDR3 protein. The table lists nearly 600,000 distinct CDR3 sequences, approximately 15% of them singletons. The CDR3 is made up of 10 amino acids. Germline V CDR1 and CDR2: MNHEY, SMNVEV (reference sequence). Trimming left V 8 bases short and J 9 bases short, with 9 bases between.

The clonotype originates from a woman aged 30 to 39 with Graves' hyperthyroidism that later progressed to Graves' ophthalmopathy. This chain uses TRBV27 with TRBJ2-3; no definite D call. The sample taken for sequencing was blood. CDR3 protein: CASGAGTQYF. DNA for the CDR3: TGTGCCAGCGGAGCTGGCACGCAGTATTTT.